This TCR beta chain emerged from a study of long-term antiretroviral therapy in people with HIV. A v3.0 immunoSEQ assay was performed at survey level. This table comes from immunoSEQ multiplex PCR, and its TCRdb copy is limited to in-frame clones, with some not included. The data hold about 32,000 clones, with about 97% observed a single time. The V and J ends lost 3 bases and 5 bases respectively, with 14 bases between them. CDR3 length: 15 residues. Germline assignment: CDR1 MGHRA and CDR2 YSYEKL. Researchers secured at least one pre-ART and at least two post-ART PBMC samples from each donor. Here the sequenced sample was unsorted PBMCs, taken 7.6 years after starting antiretroviral therapy. The chain carries TRBV4-1 and TRBJ2-1; D is possibly TRBD1 or TRBD2 (5 bases each). The sequence came from a man younger than 45 with HIV. For the CDR3, the DNA is TGCGCCAGCAGCCACGGGACCCCCCTACACAATGAGCAGTTCTTC. This encodes CASSHGTPLHNEQFF.